Sequencing of this T cell receptor beta chain was carried out in a study of blood T cell repertoires in COVID-19. The overall study: Some COVID-19 samples were acute and others convalescent; all came from the United States, Italy and Spain. T cells, B-cell-depleted T cells, or PBMCs supplied cDNA or gDNA.

Original methodology: Nucleated cell counts were estimated from reference gene primer amplification. Measured with immunoSEQ multiplex PCR; TCRdb has only the in-frame clones, and not every one. The DNA gave D and trimming, while V, J and clone size come from that table. This table has some 160,000 clones, approximately 90% appearing once. V was pared by 2 bases and J by 3 bases, with 8 bases of the junction left unmatched. The length of the CDR3 is 15 residues. CDR1 and CDR2 from the germline V gene are SGHRS and YFSETQ. This TCR derives from a man younger than 35 with acute or convalescent COVID-19. Sequencing was carried out using peripheral blood. The J gene is TRBJ2-7, the V gene TRBV5-1, with 7 bases aligning to TRBD2. CDR3 coding DNA: TGCGCCAGCAGCTTCTCCGGCGGGGGATACTACGAGCAGTACTTC. Protein product: CASSFSGGGYYEQYF. Filled out from reference TRBV5-1 and TRBJ2-7, the complete variable domain reads KAGVTQTPRYLIKTRGQQVTLSCSPISGHRSVSWYQQTPGQGLQFLFEYFSETQRNKGNFPGRFSGRQFSNSRSEMNVSTLELGDSALYLCASSFSGGGYYEQYFGPGTRLTVT.